Presented here are 2 T cell receptor beta chains from one specimen sequenced in a study of cytomegalovirus exposure and HLA in healthy donors. It was with 60 Vbeta and 13 Jbeta primers that the PCR ran. Here immunoSEQ multiplex PCR was the method, and the copy in TCRdb shows in-frame clones only, minus some. The sample lists roughly 140,000 clones; more than 65% were seen once. Source material: PBMCs. The receptors come from a woman in her twenties or thirties in good health and CMV-seronegative.

This clone is labeled as medium-sized. In nucleotides, the CDR3 is TGTGCCAGCAGACAGGGGGCGAACGCCTACGAGCAGTACGTC. Encoded protein: CASRQGANAYEQYV. The chain is built from TRBV6-1 and TRBJ2-7, with 9 bases aligning to TRBD1. CDR1 and CDR2 from the germline V gene are MNHNS and SASEGT. CDR3 length: 14 amino acids. With V trimmed by 6 bases and J by 2 bases, 5 bases remained unmatched.

This clone came up a few times. The chain carries TRBV9 and TRBJ2-2; maybe TRBD2 (5 bases). The CDR3 sequence is 15 residues long. The ends were cut back, 0 bases at V and 1 base at J, with 7 bases in the middle. From germline, CDR1 is SGDLS and CDR2 YYNGEE. For the CDR3, the DNA is TGTGCCAGCAGCGTAGGCGGGCTGAACACCGGGGAGCTGTTTTTT. It translates to CASSVGGLNTGELFF.